This TCR beta chain was observed in a study of blood T cell repertoires in COVID-19. Study details: Some COVID-19 samples were acute and others convalescent; all came from the United States, Italy and Spain.

The V and J ends lost 2 bases and 5 bases respectively, with 7 bases between them. The CDR3 loop spans 13 amino acids. In the source study's methods: Estimated nucleated cell counts came from reference gene primer amplification. The assay was immunoSEQ multiplex PCR, and TCRdb's table has in-frame clones only and misses some. V, J and clone size were drawn from that table, and D and trimming were deduced from the DNA. The data hold a few hundred thousand clones, with about 79% observed a single time. The TCR comes from a woman aged 40 to 50 who had recovered from COVID-19. The chain employs TRBV12-3 or TRBV12-4 and TRBJ1-5; D not certain. Specimen: peripheral blood. CDR3 in amino acids: CASSLTQDQPQHF. The CDR3, as DNA: TGTGCCAGCAGTTTAACTCAGGATCAGCCCCAGCATTTT.